This record concerns one T cell receptor beta chain sequence. The sample originates from a study of cytomegalovirus exposure and HLA in healthy donors. The primer mix had 60 Vbeta and 13 Jbeta primers. Libraries were prepared by immunoSEQ multiplex PCR; TCRdb keeps only in-frame clonotypes and omits some of them. The sample contains some 130,000 clones, 65% to 90% of which appear only once. The receptor was isolated from a man aged 50-60 years in good health and CMV-seronegative. Sequenced sample: PBMCs.

The chain's CDR3 is CAWSAGWKTAFF. DNA for the CDR3: TGTGCCTGGAGTGCAGGGTGGAAGACGGCTTTCTTT. The chain uses TRBV30 and TRBJ1-1; D perhaps matches TRBD1 (5 bases). V was shortened by 1 base and J by 11 bases, with 14 bases between the two germline ends. Germline loops: CDR1 GTSNPN, CDR2 SVGIG (reference sequence). This CDR3 contains 12 residues.